This TCR beta chain derives from a study of OX40 agonist ivuxolimab in advanced cancers. Generated by immunoSEQ multiplex PCR, the TCRdb table keeps only in-frame clones and is missing some. The sample yields tens of thousands of clones, 70% to 85% seen once. Concerning this clone itself: The target antigen is unknown.

Findings of the study overall: CD4+ and CD8+ blood T cells expanded clonally by week 6 at 0.1 to 3.0 mg/kg.

The CDR3 extends over 15 amino acids. Germline loops: CDR1 LNHDA, CDR2 SQIVND (reference sequence). With V trimmed by 7 bases and J by 9 bases, 10 bases remained unmatched. The rearrangement links TRBV19 to TRBJ2-1; TRBD1 matches 12 bases. The TCR comes from an adult with an advanced solid tumor such as melanoma, head and neck, liver or kidney cancer. The sequencing here drew on CD4+ or CD8+ T cells sorted from blood, taken in a trial of the OX40 agonist ivuxolimab. The DNA of the CDR3 is TGTGCCAGTAAGCCGGGACAGGGGGCGATGGGTGAGCAGTTCTTC. It yields the protein CASKPGQGAMGEQFF.